The T cell receptor beta chain described here comes from a study of cytomegalovirus exposure and HLA in healthy donors. A word on this clone: Its specificity is not known.

Here immunoSEQ multiplex PCR was the method, and the copy in TCRdb shows in-frame clones only, minus some. In the table there are approximately 280,000 clones, roughly 90% of which are singletons. The CDR3 sequence is 16 residues long. The trim removed 6 bases at V and 9 bases at J, leaving 12 bases unmatched. Per the germline V gene, CDR1 is SGHVS and CDR2 is FQNEAQ. Study-wide findings and caveats: Three chains linked to CMV were shown in vitro to be specific for CMV antigens. As was reported, the classifier diagnosed cytomegalovirus status with high specificity and sensitivity.

The source is a young woman in good health and CMV-seronegative. This chain connects TRBV7-8 to TRBJ2-1, with 12 bases aligning to TRBD2. What was sequenced was PBMCs. The CDR3 spells CASSLSLAGGVREQFF. The DNA of the CDR3 is TGTGCCAGCAGTTTATCGCTAGCGGGGGGGGTCCGTGAGCAGTTCTTC. The full variable domain, completed using reference TRBV7-8 and TRBJ2-1, is GAGVSQSPRYKVAKRGQDVALRCDPISGHVSLFWYQQALGQGPEFLTYFQNEAQLDKSGLPSDRFFAERPEGSVSTLKIQRTQQEDSAVYLCASSLSLAGGVREQFFGPGTRLTVL.